The entry below gives a single TCR beta chain sequence along with its context. This entry comes from a study of cytotoxic CD8 clonotypes in ibrutinib-treated CLL. On the study more broadly: Researchers reported 11 relapsed/refractory and 15 treatment-naive patients, 17 to 18 of them IGHV unmutated. Specimens for response were gathered following a median around a year of therapy, spanning 6 to 36.

The V gene lost 5 bases and the J gene lost 7 bases, with 14 bases spanning the gap. Germline lookup yields CDR1 SEHNR and CDR2 FQNEAQ (reference sequence). The CDR3 length is 13 residues. Using immunoSEQ multiplex PCR, the repertoire was profiled, and TCRdb retains in-frame clones only, with some absent. The table lists about 140,000 clones, 77% of them singletons, with less than 30% in the top ten. The V call is TRBV7-9, the J call TRBJ2-5; no definite D call. The TCR originated in a human donor with chronic lymphocytic leukemia. Sample: PBMCs, taken after 12 months of ibrutinib treatment. The CDR3 region is CASSKGGVWTQYF. The CDR3 DNA follows: TGTGCCAGCAGCAAGGGTGGGGTTTGGACCCAGTACTTC.